These 13 T cell receptor beta chains originate from one sample sequenced in a study of metastatic and nonmetastatic thyroid tumors. TCRdb redid the clone calls on the PCR reads using MiXCR. The table has a few thousand clones, roughly 21% seen once. Patients underwent thyroid surgery, and none had received any treatment before it. Sequencing used tumor tissue. The receptor source for this set is a male donor with papillary thyroid cancer or a benign thyroid nodule (not recorded which). Some clones in this sample may be carry-over from other donors' samples.

This clone is judged medium-sized. The chain combines TRBV5-6 with TRBJ1-2, with D perhaps matching TRBD1 (5 bases). The V gene lost 4 bases and the J gene lost 0 bases, with 13 bases spanning the gap. The CDR3 length is 15 residues. The germline gives CDR1 SGHDT, CDR2 YYEEEE. DNA of the CDR3: TGTGCCAGCAGCGTCAGGGATTCTCCTAACTATGGCTACACCTTC. Protein product: CASSVRDSPNYGYTF.

This clone was detected ten times or more. The genes are TRBV3-1 and TRBJ2-7; D is undetermined. The CDR3 runs 12 residues. The V gene lost 0 bases and the J gene lost 6 bases, with 6 bases spanning the gap. Germline values: CDR1 LGHDT, CDR2 YNNKEL (reference sequence). The CDR3 sequence is CASSQDRLEQYF. CDR3 nucleotide sequence: TGTGCCAGCAGCCAAGACAGACTCGAGCAGTACTTC.

This clone was recorded many times. The gene calls are TRBV20-1 and TRBJ2-4; D remains ambiguous. Germline V gene lookup returns CDR1 DFQATT and CDR2 SNEGSKA (reference sequence). V dropped 7 bases and J dropped 11 bases, with 15 bases sitting between them. This CDR3 has 11 amino acids. DNA of the CDR3: TGCAGTGTTAGGGCCGGGCCACTTCAGTACTTC. Translating gives CSVRAGPLQYF.

V and J are TRBV6-1 and TRBJ2-2; D might be TRBD1 (5 bases). The CDR3 spans 15 residues. V lost 4 bases to trimming and J lost 7 bases, with 16 bases between them. CDR1 MNHNS and CDR2 SASEGT come from the germline V gene. Here the CDR3 DNA reads TGTGCCAGCAGTGTTCGTCAGGGATGGGGCGGGGAGCTGTTTTTT. It is translated as CASSVRQGWGGELFF.

The genes are TRBV6-2 or TRBV6-3 and TRBJ2-2; 13 bases align to TRBD2. CDR1 and CDR2 (germline): MNHEY, SVGEGT. V was clipped by 5 bases and J by 3 bases; unmatched bases: 3. This CDR3 has 16 residues. The CDR3 reads CASSVGLAGDTGELFF. Written as DNA, the CDR3 is TGTGCCAGCAGTGTCGGACTAGCGGGAGACACCGGGGAGCTGTTTTTT.

V usage is TRBV5-6 and J usage is TRBJ1-4; 8 bases agree with TRBD1. Germline-derived CDR1 and CDR2 are SGHDT and YYEEEE. The CDR3 loop spans 14 amino acids. V was clipped by 4 bases and J by 7 bases; unmatched bases: 6. CDR3: CASSATGEGEKLFF. CDR3 nucleotides: TGTGCCAGCAGCGCGACAGGGGAGGGTGAAAAACTGTTTTTT.

This clone is medium-sized within its sample. The chain uses TRBV7-2 and TRBJ2-1; 7 nucleotides align to TRBD2. This CDR3 region has 15 residues. J lost 0 bases, V lost 5 bases, and 4 bases had no gene match. The V gene's germline CDR1 is SGHTA and CDR2 FQGNSA. Here the CDR3 reads CASSPSGNSYNEQFF. The CDR3 bases are TGTGCCAGCAGCCCGAGCGGGAACTCCTACAATGAGCAGTTCTTC.

This clone ranks as medium-sized. The chain employs TRBV15 and TRBJ1-2; D gene unclear. Germline CDR1 reads LNHNV; CDR2 reads YYDKDF (reference sequence). The CDR3 sequence is 12 residues long. V lost 1 base to trimming and J lost 8 bases, with 8 bases between them. CDR3 residues: CATSRGPEGYTF. The DNA for the CDR3 is TGTGCCACCAGCAGAGGTCCAGAGGGCTACACCTTC.

This clone is medium-sized. This rearrangement joins TRBV7-6 to TRBJ2-7, with unresolved D. Trimming removed 1 base at V and 2 bases at J, with 12 bases between. The CDR3 sequence is 15 residues long. CDR1 and CDR2 (germline): SGHVS, FNYEAQ. CDR3: CASSLVDGSTYEQYF. CDR3 nucleotide sequence: TGTGCCAGCAGCTTAGTGGATGGATCTACCTACGAGCAGTACTTC.

This clone was picked up a small number of times. The chain employs TRBV28 and TRBJ1-3, with no clear D. The germline gives CDR1 MDHEN, CDR2 SYDVKM. V gave up 7 bases and J gave up 0 bases, with 1 base separating them. The CDR3 is 11 residues long. Here the CDR3 reads CASNSGNTIYF. Here the CDR3 DNA reads TGTGCCAGCAACTCTGGAAACACCATATATTTT.

This clone was counted at least ten times. The rearrangement uses TRBV10-3 and TRBJ2-7, with 9 positions matching TRBD2. Germline CDR1 and CDR2: ENHRY and SYGVKD. Trimming took 0 bases from V and 5 from J; bases not matched to a gene: 14. This CDR3 has 18 amino acids. The CDR3 nucleotides are TGTGCCATCAGTGAGTCGACTCGCCTAGCGGGACCCGGCAACGAGCAGTACTTC. Translated: CAISESTRLAGPGNEQYF.

The CDR3 DNA reads TGTGCCAGCAGCTTAGGGACCCCCGGGGAGCTGTTTTTT. Amino acids: CASSLGTPGELFF. J is TRBJ2-2 and V is TRBV11-2; D is unresolved. Per germline, CDR1 SGHAT and CDR2 FQNNGV. V shed 1 base and J shed 6 bases, with 6 bases lying between them. This CDR3 comprises 13 residues.

The sample holds a few counts of this clone. This chain uses TRBV6-1 with TRBJ2-2; 14 bases line up with TRBD2. Germline assignment: CDR1 MNHNS and CDR2 SASEGT. The CDR3 is 16 residues long. Unmatched junction bases numbered 6, after V lost 8 bases and J lost 4 bases. The CDR3 sequence: CASGGLAGVGTGELFF. CDR3 in DNA: TGTGCCAGCGGGGGACTAGCGGGAGTCGGCACCGGGGAGCTGTTTTTT.